Following are 21 T cell receptor beta chains from one sample sequenced in a study of blood T cell repertoires in COVID-19. Produced via immunoSEQ multiplex PCR; TCRdb's table is partial and in-frame only. This repertoire shows roughly 87,000 clones, less than 85% found once; its top ten account for roughly 17%. The material sequenced was peripheral blood. These TCRs come from a woman in her fifties or sixties with acute or convalescent COVID-19.

This clone showed up just a few times. The chain has TRBV7-2 and TRBJ1-1; 9 bases map to TRBD1. The CDR3 runs to 15 residues. Trimming at V came to 1 base and at J to 7 bases, leaving 7 bases not matched to a gene. The germline CDR1 and CDR2 sequences are SGHTA and FQGNSA. CDR3 residues: CASSLESRDRVEAFF. DNA of the CDR3: TGTGCCAGCAGCTTAGAGTCCCGGGACAGGGTTGAAGCTTTCTTT.

The genes are TRBV7-2 and TRBJ2-5; no reliable D call. The length of the CDR3 is 13 residues. CDR1 and CDR2 from the germline V gene are SGHTA and FQGNSA. The V end lost 1 base, the J end lost 2 bases, and 5 bases lay between the germline ends. The chain's CDR3 is CASSLGSQETQYF. The CDR3 nucleotides are TGTGCCAGCAGCTTAGGGAGTCAAGAGACCCAGTACTTC.

The chain links TRBV14 to TRBJ1-6; 7 bases map to TRBD1. CDR1 and CDR2 (germline): SGHDN, FVKESK. There are 12 residues in the CDR3. With V trimmed by 7 bases and J by 12 bases, 6 bases remained unmatched. CDR3 sequence (DNA): TGTGCCAGCAAAAGGGGGCCCGAACCCCTCCACTTT. Its translation: CASKRGPEPLHF.

The chain combines TRBV7-9 with TRBJ1-6; 9 positions agree with TRBD1. Germline values: CDR1 SEHNR, CDR2 FQNEAQ (reference sequence). After removal of 4 bases from V and 4 bases from J, the junction contained 2 bases not matched to a gene. This CDR3 is 15 amino acids long. This CDR3 reads CASSWGQGYNSPLHF. The CDR3 nucleotides read TGTGCCAGCAGCTGGGGACAGGGTTATAATTCACCCCTCCACTTT.

V usage is TRBV7-2 and J usage is TRBJ2-1; TRBD2 aligns across 11 bases. The ends lost 5 bases at V and 4 bases at J; junction bases unmatched: 7. The CDR3 covers 16 residues. Germline V gene sequence: CDR1 SGHTA, CDR2 FQGNSA. CDR3 region: CASSPSTSGAYNEQFF. The CDR3 DNA sequence: TGTGCCAGCAGCCCCTCGACTAGCGGGGCTTACAATGAGCAGTTCTTC.

The V and J genes are TRBV5-5 and TRBJ2-7, with a possible D match to TRBD1 (6 bases). Germline lookup yields CDR1 SGHKS and CDR2 YYEKEE (reference sequence). Trimming removed 0 bases at V and 3 bases at J, with 13 bases between. CDR3 length equals 15 residues. CDR3 in amino acids: CASSLASGTRYEQYF. The DNA of the CDR3 is TGTGCCAGCAGCTTGGCCTCGGGGACACGCTACGAGCAGTACTTC.

The chain couples TRBV14 to TRBJ2-2; 9 bases agree with TRBD1. The CDR3 is 16 amino acids. Germline V gene data show CDR1 as SGHDN and CDR2 as FVKESK. The V segment lost 0 bases and the J segment 3 bases; nucleotides outside the gene matches: 2. CDR3 region: CASSQDRTGDTGELFF. CDR3 in DNA: TGTGCCAGCAGCCAAGATCGGACAGGGGACACCGGGGAGCTGTTTTTT.

The rearrangement links TRBV6-5 to TRBJ2-5; TRBD2 matches 12 bases. Trimming cost V 5 bases and J 1 base; bases outside gene matches: 2. The CDR3 runs to 15 residues. The V gene's germline CDR1 is MNHEY and CDR2 SVGAGI. In nucleotides, the CDR3 is TGTGCCAGCAGTACTAGCGGGGGGATCCAAGAGACCCAGTACTTC. Protein: CASSTSGGIQETQYF.

This chain links TRBV7-2 with TRBJ2-7; 7 nucleotides match TRBD2. With V trimmed by 1 base and J by 2 bases, 8 bases remained unmatched. In germline, CDR1 is SGHTA, CDR2 FQGNSA. The CDR3 covers 16 residues. The CDR3 protein is CASSLVGGGDAYEQYF. The CDR3 DNA is TGTGCCAGCAGCTTAGTTGGGGGGGGTGACGCCTACGAGCAGTACTTC. Drawing the rest from reference TRBV7-2 and TRBJ2-7, the complete variable domain is GAGVSQSPSNKVTEKGKDVELRCDPISGHTALYWYRQSLGQGLEFLIYFQGNSAPDKSGLPSDRFSAERTGGSVSTLTIQRTQQEDSAVYLCASSLVGGGDAYEQYFGPGTRLTVT.

This clone was seen only once. The chain is built from TRBV28 and TRBJ1-2; D remains unclear. From germline, CDR1 is MDHEN and CDR2 SYDVKM. The CDR3 totals 13 residues. V lost 7 bases to trimming and J lost 5 bases, with 14 bases between them. The DNA of the CDR3 is TGTGCCAGCACCTTTGGCGGGAGTTATGGCTACACCTTC. Translating it yields CASTFGGSYGYTF.

This clone occurred once. The CDR3, as DNA: TGTGCCAGCAGCTTAGCGAGGACAGGGGACCTTTCTAATGAAAAACTGTTTTTT. Translated, it gives CASSLARTGDLSNEKLFF. J is TRBJ1-4 and V is TRBV7-9, with 9 bases matching TRBD1. Germline V CDR1 and CDR2: SEHNR, FQNEAQ (reference sequence). This CDR3 spans 18 amino acids. V dropped 0 bases and J dropped 3; count of bases not matched to a gene: 8.

J is TRBJ2-7 and V is TRBV29-1; 9 bases agree with TRBD1. This CDR3 contains 14 residues. J lost 1 base, V lost 6 bases, and 7 bases had no gene match. Germline lookup yields CDR1 SQVTM and CDR2 ANQGSEA. This CDR3 reads CSVTGGLWSYEQYF. The CDR3 coding sequence is TGCAGCGTGACAGGGGGTCTTTGGTCCTACGAGCAGTACTTC.

The genes are TRBV6-5 and TRBJ2-5; 7 bases are shared with TRBD1. V trimming: 8 bases; J trimming: 1 base; junction bases outside the gene matches: 4. This CDR3 has 13 amino acids. Germline CDR1 and CDR2: MNHEY and SVGAGI. The CDR3 loop is CASRDSPQETQYF. Written as DNA, the CDR3 is TGTGCCAGCCGGGACAGTCCCCAAGAGACCCAGTACTTC.

The CDR3 region has the DNA TGTGCCAGCAGCTTAGAACGTCGGGCCAGCGGGGGGGCCTACGAGCAGTACTTC. Amino acids: CASSLERRASGGAYEQYF. The chain links TRBV11-3 to TRBJ2-7; TRBD2 aligns across 10 bases. The junction had 10 bases not matched to a gene; V was cut back by 0 bases and J by 2 bases. Germline assignment: CDR1 SGHNT and CDR2 YENEEA. The CDR3 spans 18 residues.

The chain combines TRBV3-1 (or the pseudogene TRBV3-2) with TRBJ2-7; weak D call: TRBD1 (6 bases). CDR3 length: 17 residues. V dropped 1 base and J dropped 0 bases, with 16 bases sitting between them. CDR1 LGHDT and CDR2 YNNKEL come from the germline V gene (reference sequence). The DNA for the CDR3 is TGTGCCAGCAGCCAAGGACCCGGACAGCTCCCCTCCTACGAGCAGTACTTC. Its translation: CASSQGPGQLPSYEQYF.

The chain has TRBV30 and TRBJ1-2; D gene unclear. The germline gives CDR1 GTSNPN, CDR2 SVGIG (reference sequence). V lost 2 bases, J lost 8 bases, and 9 bases lay in between. CDR3 length: 11 amino acids. This CDR3 reads CAWSLQVGYTF. The CDR3, as DNA: TGTGCCTGGAGTTTGCAGGTGGGCTACACCTTC.

This chain joins TRBV24-1 and TRBJ2-1; TRBD1 matches 7 bases. Germline V gene lookup returns CDR1 KGHDR and CDR2 SFDVKD. The CDR3 totals 16 residues. The V gene end was trimmed by 3 bases and the J gene end by 0 bases; junction bases not matched to a gene: 4. CDR3 in amino acids: CATSDASGGSYNEQFF. In DNA, the CDR3 is TGTGCCACCAGTGATGCTTCAGGGGGCTCCTACAATGAGCAGTTCTTC.

The chain uses TRBV4-2 and TRBJ1-4, with 11 nucleotides matching TRBD1. Germline trimming cut 3 bases from V and 7 bases from J; bases unmatched to any gene: 7. CDR1 and CDR2 from the germline V gene are LGHNA and YNFKEQ. This CDR3 has 16 residues. The CDR3 nucleotides read TGTGCCAGCAGCCAGGACAGGGGGCGATCTGGTGAAAAACTGTTTTTT. This translates into CASSQDRGRSGEKLFF.

The rearrangement joins TRBV28 to TRBJ1-5; a weak D match, TRBD1 (5 bases). V was shortened by 6 bases and J by 0 bases, with 12 bases between the two germline ends. Germline CDR1 is MDHEN and CDR2 is SYDVKM. This CDR3 comprises 15 residues. CDR3 residues: CASRETVTSNQPQHF. CDR3 in DNA: TGTGCCAGCAGGGAGACAGTGACTAGCAATCAGCCCCAGCATTTT. Full variable domain (remainder filled in from reference TRBV28 and TRBJ1-5): DVKVTQSSRYLVKRTGEKVFLECVQDMDHENMFWYRQDPGLGLRLIYFSYDVKMKEKGDIPEGYSVSREKKERFSLILESASTNQTSMYLCASRETVTSNQPQHFGDGTRLSIL.

The chain couples TRBV28 to TRBJ1-6, with D unclear. This CDR3 is built from 16 residues. V lost 1 base to trimming and J lost 5 bases, with 12 bases between them. Germline CDR1 is MDHEN and CDR2 is SYDVKM. Written as DNA, the CDR3 is TGTGCCAGCAGTTTATCGGGAGGCCCCGATAATTCACCCCTCCACTTT. This codes for CASSLSGGPDNSPLHF.

The chain is built from TRBV6-2 or TRBV6-3 and TRBJ1-5; D might be TRBD1 (6 bases). Trimming left V 6 bases short and J 4 bases short, with 10 bases between. Germline V CDR1 and CDR2: MNHEY, SVGEGT. This CDR3 region has 13 residues. CDR3 region: CASSQTGNQPQHF. DNA of the CDR3: TGTGCCAGCAGCCAAACAGGGAATCAGCCCCAGCATTTT.